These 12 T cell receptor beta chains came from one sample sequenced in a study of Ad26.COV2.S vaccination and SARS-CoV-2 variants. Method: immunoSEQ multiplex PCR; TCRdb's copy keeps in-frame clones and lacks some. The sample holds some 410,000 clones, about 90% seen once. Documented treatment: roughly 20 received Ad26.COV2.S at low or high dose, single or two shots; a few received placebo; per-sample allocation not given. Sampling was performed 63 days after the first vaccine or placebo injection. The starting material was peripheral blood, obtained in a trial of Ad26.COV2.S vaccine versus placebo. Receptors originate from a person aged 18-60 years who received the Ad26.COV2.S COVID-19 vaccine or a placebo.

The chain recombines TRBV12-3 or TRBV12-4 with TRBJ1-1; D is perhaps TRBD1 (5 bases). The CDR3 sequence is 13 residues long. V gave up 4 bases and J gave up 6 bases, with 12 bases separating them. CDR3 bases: TGTGCCAGCAGTTATCAGGGTAAGGCTGAAGCTTTCTTT. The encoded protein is CASSYQGKAEAFF.

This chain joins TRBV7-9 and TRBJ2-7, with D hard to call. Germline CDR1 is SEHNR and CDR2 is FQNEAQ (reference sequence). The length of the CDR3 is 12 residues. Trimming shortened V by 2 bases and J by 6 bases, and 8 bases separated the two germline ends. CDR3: CASSLFRTEQYF. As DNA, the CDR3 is TGTGCCAGCAGCTTATTCAGAACCGAGCAGTACTTC.

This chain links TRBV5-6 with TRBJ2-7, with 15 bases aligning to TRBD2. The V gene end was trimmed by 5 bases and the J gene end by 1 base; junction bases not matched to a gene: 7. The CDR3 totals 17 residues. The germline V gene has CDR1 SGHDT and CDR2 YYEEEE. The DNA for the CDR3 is TGTGCCAGCAGAACAGGACTAGCGGGGGGGATTTCCTACGAGCAGTACTTC. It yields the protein CASRTGLAGGISYEQYF.

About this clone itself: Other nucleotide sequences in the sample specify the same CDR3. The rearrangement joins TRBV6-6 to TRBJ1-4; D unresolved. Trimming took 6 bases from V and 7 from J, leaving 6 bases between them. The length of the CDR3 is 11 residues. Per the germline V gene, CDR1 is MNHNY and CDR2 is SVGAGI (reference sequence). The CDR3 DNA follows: TGTGCCAGCAGGGGCGGTGAAAAACTGTTTTTT. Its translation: CASRGGEKLFF.

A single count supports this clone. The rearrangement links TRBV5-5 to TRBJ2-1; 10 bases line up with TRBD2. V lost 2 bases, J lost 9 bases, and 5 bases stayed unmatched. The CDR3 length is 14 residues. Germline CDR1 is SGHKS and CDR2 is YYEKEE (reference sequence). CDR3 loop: CASSLAGGPTEQFF. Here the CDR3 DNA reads TGTGCCAGCAGCTTAGCGGGGGGGCCGACTGAGCAGTTCTTC. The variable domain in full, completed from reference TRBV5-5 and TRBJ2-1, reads DAGVTQSPTHLIKTRGQQVTLRCSPISGHKSVSWYQQVLGQGPQFIFQYYEKEERGRGNFPDRFSARQFPNYSSELNVNALLLGDSALYLCASSLAGGPTEQFFGPGTRLTVL.

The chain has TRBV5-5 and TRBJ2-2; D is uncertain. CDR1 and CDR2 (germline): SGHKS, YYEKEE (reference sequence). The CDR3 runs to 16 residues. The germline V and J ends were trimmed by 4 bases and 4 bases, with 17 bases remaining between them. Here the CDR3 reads CASSRGPEKGTGELFF. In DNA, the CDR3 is TGTGCCAGCAGCCGAGGACCGGAGAAAGGCACCGGGGAGCTGTTTTTT.

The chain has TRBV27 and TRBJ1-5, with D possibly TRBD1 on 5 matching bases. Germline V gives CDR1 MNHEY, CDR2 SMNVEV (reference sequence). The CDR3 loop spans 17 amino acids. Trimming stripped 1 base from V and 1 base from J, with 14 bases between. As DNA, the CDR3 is TGTGCCAGCAGTTTATGGGGGGGAGGATACAGCAATCAGCCCCAGCATTTT. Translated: CASSLWGGGYSNQPQHF.

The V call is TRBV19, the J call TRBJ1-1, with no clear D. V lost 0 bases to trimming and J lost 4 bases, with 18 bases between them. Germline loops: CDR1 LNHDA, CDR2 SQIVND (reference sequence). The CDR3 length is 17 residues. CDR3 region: CASSIEGQAVRPTEAFF. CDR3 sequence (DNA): TGTGCCAGTAGTATAGAAGGGCAGGCGGTAAGGCCCACTGAAGCTTTCTTT.

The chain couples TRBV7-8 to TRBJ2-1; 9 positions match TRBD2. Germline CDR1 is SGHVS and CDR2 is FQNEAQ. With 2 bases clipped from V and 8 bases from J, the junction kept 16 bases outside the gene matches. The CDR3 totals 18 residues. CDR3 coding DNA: TGTGCCAGCAGCTTAAAAGGTGAAGCGGGGGGCCCGAGCTATGAGCAGTTCTTC. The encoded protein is CASSLKGEAGGPSYEQFF.

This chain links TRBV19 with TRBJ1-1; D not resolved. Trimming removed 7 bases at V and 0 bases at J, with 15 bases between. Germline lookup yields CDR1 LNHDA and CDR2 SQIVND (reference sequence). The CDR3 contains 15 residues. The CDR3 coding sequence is TGTGCCAGTACCCCGGGGAGCGGATTGAACACTGAAGCTTTCTTT. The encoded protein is CASTPGSGLNTEAFF.

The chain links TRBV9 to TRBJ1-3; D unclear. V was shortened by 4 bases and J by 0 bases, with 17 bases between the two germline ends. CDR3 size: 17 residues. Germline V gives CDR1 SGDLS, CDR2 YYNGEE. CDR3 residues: CASSTTQDRLSGNTIYF. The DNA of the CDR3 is TGTGCCAGCAGCACCACCCAGGACCGTCTCTCTGGAAACACCATATATTTT.

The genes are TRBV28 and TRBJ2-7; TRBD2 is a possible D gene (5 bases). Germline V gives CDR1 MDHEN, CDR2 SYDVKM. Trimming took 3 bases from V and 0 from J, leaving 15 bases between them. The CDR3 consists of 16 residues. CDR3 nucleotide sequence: TGTGCCAGCAGTTTCAGCTTCACTAGACTCTCCTACGAGCAGTACTTC. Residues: CASSFSFTRLSYEQYF.